This T cell receptor (beta chain) is from a study of identical twins. This clonotype was seen at least ten times. Germline CDR1 is SGHTA and CDR2 is FQGNSA. CDR3 length: 16 residues. The V and J ends lost 0 bases and 3 bases, in that order; junction bases with no gene match: 5. TCRdb processed the 5' RACE reads anew with MiXCR; each CDR3 protein has one entry. The data contain under 500,000 distinct CDR3 sequences, 13% to 15% of them seen just once; the ten biggest clones take up 0.8% to 1%. Only healthy Caucasians were included as donors. This sample also belongs to another study, concerning yellow fever vaccine responses in identical twins.

The origin of this receptor is a woman aged 18-29 years in good health. Sequencing input: CD4+ T cells sorted from blood. This chain uses TRBV7-2 with TRBJ2-3; TRBD2 aligns across 8 bases. The CDR3 DNA is TGTGCCAGCAGCTTAGCGAAGGCTAGCGGGACAGATACGCAGTATTTT. Protein: CASSLAKASGTDTQYF. Drawing the rest from reference TRBV7-2 and TRBJ2-3, the complete variable domain is GAGVSQSPSNKVTEKGKDVELRCDPISGHTALYWYRQSLGQGLEFLIYFQGNSAPDKSGLPSDRFSAERTGGSVSTLTIQRTQQEDSAVYLCASSLAKASGTDTQYFGPGTRLTVL.